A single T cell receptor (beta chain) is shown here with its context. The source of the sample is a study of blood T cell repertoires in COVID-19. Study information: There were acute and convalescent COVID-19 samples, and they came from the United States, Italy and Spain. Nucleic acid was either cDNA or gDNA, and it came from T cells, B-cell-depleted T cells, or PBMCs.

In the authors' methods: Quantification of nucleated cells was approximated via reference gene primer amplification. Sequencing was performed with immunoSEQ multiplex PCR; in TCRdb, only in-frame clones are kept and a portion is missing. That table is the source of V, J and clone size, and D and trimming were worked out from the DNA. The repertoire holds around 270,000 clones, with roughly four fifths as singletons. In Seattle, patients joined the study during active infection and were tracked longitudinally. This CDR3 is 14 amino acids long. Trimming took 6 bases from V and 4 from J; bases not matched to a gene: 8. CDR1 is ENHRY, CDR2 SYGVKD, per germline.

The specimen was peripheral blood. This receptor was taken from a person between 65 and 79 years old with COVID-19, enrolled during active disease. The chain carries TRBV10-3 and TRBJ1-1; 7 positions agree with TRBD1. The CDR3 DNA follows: TGTGCCATCAGGGAGGCAGGGGACAGCACTGAAGCTTTCTTT. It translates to CAIREAGDSTEAFF.